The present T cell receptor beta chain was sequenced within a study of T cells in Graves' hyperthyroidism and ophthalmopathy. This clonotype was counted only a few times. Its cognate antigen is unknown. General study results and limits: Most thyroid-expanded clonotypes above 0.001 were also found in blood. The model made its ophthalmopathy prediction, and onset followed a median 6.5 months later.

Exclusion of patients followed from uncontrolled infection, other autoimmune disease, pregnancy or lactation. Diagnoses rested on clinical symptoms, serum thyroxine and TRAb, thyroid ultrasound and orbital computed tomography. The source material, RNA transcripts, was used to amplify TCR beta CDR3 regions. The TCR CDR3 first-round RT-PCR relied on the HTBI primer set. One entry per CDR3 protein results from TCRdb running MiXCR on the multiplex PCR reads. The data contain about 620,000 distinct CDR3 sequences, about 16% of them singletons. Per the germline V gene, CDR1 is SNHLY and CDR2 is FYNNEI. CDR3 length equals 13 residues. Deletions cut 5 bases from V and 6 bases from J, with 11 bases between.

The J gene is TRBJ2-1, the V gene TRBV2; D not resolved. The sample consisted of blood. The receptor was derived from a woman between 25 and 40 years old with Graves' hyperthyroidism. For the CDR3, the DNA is TGTGCCAGCAGTTACTCGAGTAGCAATGAGCAGTTCTTC. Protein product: CASSYSSSNEQFF.